Shown below are 8 T cell receptor beta chains from a single sample sequenced in a study of blood T cells in healthy people across ages (dated by TCRdb to between 2014 and 2017). Library construction relied on 5' RACE. For sequencing, an Illumina HiSeq 2500 was employed. A second PCR of about 6 to 11 cycles was run with a J-beta primer mix and a sample-barcoded 5' primer. TCRdb reworked the public reads: Q25 trimming with fastp, MiXCR clone assembly, productive beta chains retained. Rows are combined by CDR3 protein, so each entry shows the most common genes and DNA. In all, the sample holds fewer than 600,000 distinct CDR3 sequences, and around a quarter of those were seen once. The top ten clonotypes cover 3% to 4% of the sample. These same records also appear under a second study, on T cells of mothers and their children.

The sample comprised blood. The receptors derive from a boy aged 2 to 9 in good health.

V usage is TRBV20-1 and J usage is TRBJ2-3, with 12 bases lining up with TRBD2. The CDR3 is 15 amino acids. The germline V gene encodes CDR1 DFQATT and CDR2 SNEGSKA (reference sequence). Trimming cost V 7 bases and J 3 bases; bases outside gene matches: 8. In DNA form, the CDR3 reads TGCAGTGGCGACCTAGCGGGAGGGAGTACAGATACGCAGTATTTT. It codes for CSGDLAGGSTDTQYF.

The rearrangement links TRBV5-5 to TRBJ2-6, with D perhaps TRBD1 or TRBD2 (5 bases each). V lost 1 base, J lost 0 bases, and 17 bases lay in between. There are 19 residues in the CDR3. The germline CDR1 and CDR2 sequences are SGHKS and YYEKEE (reference sequence). For the CDR3, the DNA is TGTGCCAGCAGCTTGTATGTCGGGGCGGATCCCTCTGGGGCCAACGTCCTGACTTTC. This codes for CASSLYVGADPSGANVLTF.

The V call is TRBV29-1, the J call TRBJ1-1; D call uncertain. CDR3 size: 11 residues. The V gene's germline CDR1 is SQVTM and CDR2 ANQGSEA. The V and J ends lost 6 bases and 4 bases respectively, with 9 bases between them. The CDR3 nucleotides read TGCAGCGTGCGGAAGGGCACTGAAGCTTTCTTT. As protein: CSVRKGTEAFF.

This clonotype was counted a few times. This chain joins TRBV4-1 and TRBJ1-4, with D possibly being TRBD1 (5 bases). V was shortened by 5 bases and J by 7 bases, with 23 bases between the two germline ends. The length of the CDR3 is 17 residues. Germline CDR1 MGHRA, CDR2 YSYEKL. The CDR3, as DNA: TGCGCCAGCAGCAAGGGTGATGGGGACCGCCGGAGTGAAAAACTGTTTTTT. This gives the protein CASSKGDGDRRSEKLFF.

This clonotype was seen only a few times. The rearrangement joins TRBV20-1 to TRBJ2-7; D gene ambiguous. Between the trimmed V and J ends, which lost 7 bases and 1 base, there was a span of 8 bases. The CDR3 runs 11 residues. Per the germline V gene, CDR1 is DFQATT and CDR2 is SNEGSKA (reference sequence). CDR3 DNA: TGCAGTGGAGGTATTTCCTACGAGCAGTACTTC. Protein sequence: CSGGISYEQYF.

J is TRBJ1-2 and V is TRBV11-2, with D unresolved. Trimming took off 4 bases at V and 6 bases at J, with 12 bases between the two ends. This CDR3 spans 13 amino acids. Per germline, CDR1 SGHAT and CDR2 FQNNGV. The CDR3 is CASSSLRADGYTF. The CDR3 DNA reads TGTGCCAGCAGCTCCTTACGGGCCGATGGCTACACCTTC.

This clonotype was recorded a few times. The V and J genes are TRBV7-9 and TRBJ2-1, with 8 bases identical to TRBD2. V was clipped by 2 bases and J by 0 bases; unmatched bases: 6. The germline V gene has CDR1 SEHNR and CDR2 FQNEAQ (reference sequence). The CDR3 extends over 17 amino acids. The CDR3 DNA sequence: TGTGCCAGCAGCTTACCCAGCGGGAGTCCCTCCTACAATGAGCAGTTCTTC. Amino acids: CASSLPSGSPSYNEQFF.

At least ten counts were recorded for this clonotype. V is TRBV6-5 and J is TRBJ1-5; tentatively, D is TRBD1 (5 bases). V was trimmed by 6 bases and J by 4 bases, leaving 10 bases between them. The CDR3 runs to 13 residues. Germline CDR1 and CDR2: MNHEY and SVGAGI. CDR3 sequence reads: CASSPGLNQPQHF. The CDR3 region has the DNA TGTGCCAGCAGCCCAGGGCTTAATCAGCCCCAGCATTTT.